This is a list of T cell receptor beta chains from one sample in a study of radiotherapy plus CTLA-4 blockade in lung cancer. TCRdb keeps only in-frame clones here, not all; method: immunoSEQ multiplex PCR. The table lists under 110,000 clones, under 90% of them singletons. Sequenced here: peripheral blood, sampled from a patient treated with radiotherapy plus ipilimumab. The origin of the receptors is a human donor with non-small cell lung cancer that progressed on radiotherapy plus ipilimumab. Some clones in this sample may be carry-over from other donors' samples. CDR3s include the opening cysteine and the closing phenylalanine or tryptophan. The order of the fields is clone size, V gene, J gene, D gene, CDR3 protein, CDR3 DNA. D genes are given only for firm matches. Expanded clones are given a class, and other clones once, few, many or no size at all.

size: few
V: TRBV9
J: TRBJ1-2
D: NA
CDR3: CASSVSSGTPNYGYTF
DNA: TGTGCCAGCAGCGTATCTTCCGGGACTCCAAACTATGGCTACACCTTC

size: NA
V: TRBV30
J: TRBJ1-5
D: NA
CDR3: CAWSVLGTRQPQHF
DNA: TGTGCCTGGAGTGTTTTGGGTACGCGCCAGCCCCAGCATTTT

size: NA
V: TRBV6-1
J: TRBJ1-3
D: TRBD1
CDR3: CASRTGGNTIYF
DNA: TGTGCCTCCCGGACAGGCGGAAACACCATATATTTT

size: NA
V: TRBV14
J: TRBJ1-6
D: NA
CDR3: CASSPAGWDSPLHF
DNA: TGTGCCAGCAGCCCCGCAGGGTGGGATTCACCCCTCCACTTT

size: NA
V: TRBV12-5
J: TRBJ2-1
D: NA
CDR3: CASKGHSESSYNEQFF
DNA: TGTGCTAGTAAGGGCCATAGCGAGAGCTCCTACAATGAGCAGTTCTTC

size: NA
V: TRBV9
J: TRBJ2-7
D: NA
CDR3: CASSVANFGHQNF
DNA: TGTGCCAGCAGCGTAGCTAATTTTGGACACCAAAACTTC

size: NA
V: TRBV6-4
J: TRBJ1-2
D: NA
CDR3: CASSEGSWGIFGGYTF
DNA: TGTGCCAGCAGTGAAGGGAGTTGGGGGATCTTCGGGGGCTACACCTTC

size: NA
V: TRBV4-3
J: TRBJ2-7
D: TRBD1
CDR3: CASSQAAGGRSWSYEQYF
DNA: TGCGCCAGCAGCCAAGCCGCAGGGGGTAGAAGTTGGTCCTACGAGCAGTACTTC

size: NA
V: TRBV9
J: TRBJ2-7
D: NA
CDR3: CASSRGPSEGYEQYF
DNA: TGTGCCAGCAGCAGAGGGCCTAGCGAGGGTTACGAGCAGTACTTC

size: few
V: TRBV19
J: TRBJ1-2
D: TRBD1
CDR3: CASSISGQHGYTF
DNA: TGTGCCAGTAGTATATCGGGACAGCATGGCTACACCTTC

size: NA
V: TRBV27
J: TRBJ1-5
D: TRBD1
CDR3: CASRQQGTGQPQHF
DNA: TGTGCCAGTCGACAACAGGGGACGGGGCAGCCCCAGCATTTT

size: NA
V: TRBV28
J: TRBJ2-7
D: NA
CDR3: CASSPTGLGYEQYF
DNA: TGTGCCAGCAGTCCAACAGGCCTCGGGTACGAGCAGTACTTC

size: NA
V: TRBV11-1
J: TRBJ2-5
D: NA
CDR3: CASSFGGLAETQYF
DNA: TGTGCCAGCAGCTTTGGGGGATTAGCAGAGACCCAGTACTTC

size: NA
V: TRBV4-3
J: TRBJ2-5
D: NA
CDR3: CASSLGGVGQETQYF
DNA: TGCGCCAGCAGCCTAGGGGGAGTCGGGCAAGAGACCCAGTACTTC

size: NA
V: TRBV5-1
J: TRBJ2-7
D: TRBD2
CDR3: CASSLPSGGSPYEQYF
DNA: TGCGCCAGCAGCTTGCCTAGCGGGGGGTCCCCCTACGAGCAGTACTTC

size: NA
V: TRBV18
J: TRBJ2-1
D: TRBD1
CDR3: CASSLWTGWDNEQFF
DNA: TGTGCCAGCTCACTCTGGACAGGGTGGGACAATGAGCAGTTCTTC

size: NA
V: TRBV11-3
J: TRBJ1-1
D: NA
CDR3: CASSSQVNTEAFF
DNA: TGTGCCAGCAGCTCTCAAGTGAACACTGAAGCTTTCTTT

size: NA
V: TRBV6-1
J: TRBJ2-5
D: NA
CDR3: CASRTSEGETQYF
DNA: TGTGCCAGTAGGACTAGTGAGGGGGAAACCCAGTACTTC

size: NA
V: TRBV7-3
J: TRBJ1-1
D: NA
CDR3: CASSLGPEGEAFF
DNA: TGTGCCAGCAGCCTCGGACCCGAAGGGGAAGCTTTCTTT

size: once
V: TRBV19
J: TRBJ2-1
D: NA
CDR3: CASRVGGRWVDEQLF
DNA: TGTGCCAGTAGGGTCGGGGGGCGCTGGGTGGATGAGCAGCTCTTC

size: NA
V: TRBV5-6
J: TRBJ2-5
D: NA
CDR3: CASERNRIQETQYF
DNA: TGTGCCAGCGAAAGAAACAGGATCCAAGAGACCCAGTACTTC

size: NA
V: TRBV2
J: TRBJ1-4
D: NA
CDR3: CASTVTEKLFF
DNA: TGTGCCAGCACTGTGACTGAAAAACTGTTTTTT

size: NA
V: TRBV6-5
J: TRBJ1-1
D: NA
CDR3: CASSYSYRVDTEAFF
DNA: TGTGCCAGCAGTTACTCGTACAGGGTGGACACTGAAGCTTTCTTT

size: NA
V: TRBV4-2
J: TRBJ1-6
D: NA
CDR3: CASSQERTTYNSPLHF
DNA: TGTGCCAGCAGCCAAGAAAGGACCACCTATAATTCACCCCTCCACTTT